This record looks at one TCR beta chain sequence and its context. This CDR3 spans 13 amino acids. The V gene end was trimmed by 4 bases and the J gene end by 16 bases; junction bases not matched to a gene: 5. This entry comes from a study of blood T cell repertoires in COVID-19. For the study at large: Researchers got acute and convalescent COVID-19 samples from the United States, Italy and Spain. Sample material is recorded as cDNA or gDNA derived from T cells, B-cell-depleted T cells, or PBMCs.

In the original processing: Amplification from reference gene primers served as the basis for estimated nucleated cell counts. Generated by immunoSEQ multiplex PCR, the TCRdb table keeps only in-frame clones and is missing some. The DNA was the basis for D and trimming; V, J and clone size are from that table. The sample has tens of thousands of clones; 89% are singletons. Sequencing was done on a sample of peripheral blood. The clonotype originates from a man aged 60 to 75 with active COVID-19. The genes are TRBV12-3 or TRBV12-4 and TRBJ2-1; 15 bases map to TRBD2. Written as DNA, the CDR3 is TGTGCCAGCAGTTCAGGGACTAGCGGGAGGAGCTTCTTC. Its protein is CASSSGTSGRSFF.